The sequence of this T cell receptor beta chain was determined in a study of immune evolution from preneoplasia to lung adenocarcinoma. Assay used: immunoSEQ multiplex PCR; TCRdb lists only in-frame clones, some missing. The data show about 3,700 clones, around 76% seen once. CDR1 MDHEN and CDR2 SYDVKM come from the germline V gene. CDR3 length equals 11 residues. V lost 6 bases and J lost 4, with 4 bases in between. The clonotype comes from a person aged 65 to 79 with invasive lung adenocarcinoma. The sequencing sample was made of FFPE invasive lung adenocarcinoma tissue. This rearrangement joins TRBV28 to TRBJ1-5; D uncertain. The CDR3 nucleotides are TGTGCCAGCAGCGGGAATCAGCCCCAGCATTTT. This sequence encodes CASSGNQPQHF.